The 25 T cell receptor beta chains given below trace back to one sample, sequenced in a study of CD8 T cells in ankylosing spondylitis. In TCRdb, the 5' RACE reads were re-called with MiXCR into one record per CDR3 protein. The table lists 250,000 to 350,000 distinct CDR3 sequences, 8% of them singletons. General observations from the study: Roughly eight highly homologous variants made up a TCR beta motif that seemed to typify ankylosing spondylitis blood.

For these receptors, no antigen is known. The sequencing input was blood, either unsorted or a sorted T cell fraction (not recorded which). These receptors all come from a male donor with ankylosing spondylitis.

This clonotype was counted ten times or more. V gene TRBV7-2 combines with J gene TRBJ2-1; D possibly corresponds to TRBD2 (5 bases). Trimming removed 2 bases from V and 6 bases from J, with 11 bases in between. The CDR3 spans 14 residues. Germline CDR1 and CDR2: SGHTA and FQGNSA. CDR3 protein: CASSLLARRNEQFF. CDR3 in DNA: TGTGCCAGCAGCTTACTAGCCCGTCGCAATGAGCAGTTCTTC.

This clonotype appeared many times. The chain is built from TRBV18 and TRBJ2-1; D is perhaps TRBD2 (5 bases). Trimming stripped 1 base from V and 1 base from J, with 8 bases between. Germline V lookup: CDR1 KGHSH, CDR2 LQKENI. This CDR3 region has 15 residues. In DNA, the CDR3 is TGTGCCAGCTCACCACGTGGGAGTTCCTACAATGAGCAGTTCTTC. Translation gives CASSPRGSSYNEQFF.

This clonotype is a singleton in its sample. The chain links TRBV20-1 to TRBJ2-7; 7 bases agree with TRBD2. With 6 bases clipped from V and 7 bases from J, the junction kept 9 bases outside the gene matches. This CDR3 comprises 12 residues. Germline V gene data show CDR1 as DFQATT and CDR2 as SNEGSKA (reference sequence). The chain's CDR3 is CSAVGTTTEQYF. Written as DNA, the CDR3 is TGCAGTGCGGTGGGGACTACGACGGAGCAGTACTTC.

This clonotype came up a few times. The CDR3 region is CASSKDRGPVEAFF. The CDR3 DNA reads TGCGCCAGCAGCAAGGACAGGGGGCCTGTTGAAGCTTTCTTT. The chain has TRBV5-1 and TRBJ1-1, with 11 bases matching TRBD1. CDR1 and CDR2 from the germline V gene are SGHRS and YFSETQ. The J segment lost 7 bases and the V segment lost 4 bases, leaving 6 bases of the junction unmatched. The CDR3 sequence is 14 residues long.

This clonotype has ten or more counts. The chain joins TRBV5-1 to TRBJ2-2; TRBD2 might be the D (5 bases). Germline V gives CDR1 SGHRS, CDR2 YFSETQ. The V end was cut by 2 bases, the J end by 6 bases, with 17 bases between. The CDR3 length is 16 residues. The CDR3 DNA reads TGCGCCAGCAGCTTCCGGGATCCCTTCGCCCCCGGGGAGCTGTTTTTT. Translation gives CASSFRDPFAPGELFF.

The sample holds a few counts of this clonotype. The chain joins TRBV2 to TRBJ2-1; 7 nucleotides match TRBD2. The ends lost 2 bases at V and 1 base at J; junction bases unmatched: 8. Germline CDR1 SNHLY, CDR2 FYNNEI. This CDR3 region has 17 residues. In DNA form, the CDR3 reads TGTGCCAGCAGTGAAATTGTGGCTAGCGGTTCCTACAATGAGCAGTTCTTC. It yields the protein CASSEIVASGSYNEQFF. Together with reference TRBV2 and TRBJ2-1, the CDR3 gives the full variable domain: EPEVTQTPSHQVTQMGQEVILRCVPISNHLYFYWYRQILGQKVEFLVSFYNNEISEKSEIFDDQFSVERPDGSNFTLKIRSTKLEDSAMYFCASSEIVASGSYNEQFFGPGTRLTVL.

This sequence joins TRBV6-1 and TRBJ2-2; the match to TRBD1 covers 9 bases. Germline V gives CDR1 MNHNS, CDR2 SASEGT. The CDR3 length is 19 residues. V lost 6 bases to trimming and J lost 5 bases; unmatched junction nucleotides: 19. CDR3 in amino acids: CASRRRLIGNRGPTGELFF. Written as DNA, the CDR3 is TGTGCCAGCAGACGACGCCTAATAGGGAACAGGGGGCCTACCGGGGAGCTGTTTTTT.

This clonotype was counted a few times. The chain links TRBV29-1 to TRBJ1-1; D is unresolved. The CDR3 totals 11 residues. In germline, CDR1 is SQVTM, CDR2 ANQGSEA. V lost 5 bases and J 8 bases, leaving 12 bases between the germline ends. CDR3 region: CSVRTGREAFF. In DNA, the CDR3 is TGCAGCGTTCGGACCGGCCGGGAAGCTTTCTTT.

This clonotype was observed at least ten times. The rearrangement uses TRBV5-1 and TRBJ2-1, with 8 bases lining up with TRBD1. The CDR3 sequence is 15 residues long. The ends lost 0 bases at V and 4 bases at J; junction bases unmatched: 3. Germline V gene sequence: CDR1 SGHRS, CDR2 YFSETQ. CDR3 protein: CASSLDGTGYNEQFF. The CDR3, as DNA: TGCGCCAGCAGCTTGGATGGGACAGGATACAATGAGCAGTTCTTC.

The gene calls are TRBV12-3 or TRBV12-4 and TRBJ2-3; TRBD2 aligns across 13 bases. The CDR3 extends over 16 amino acids. V gave up 3 bases and J gave up 2 bases; unmatched junction bases: 2. CDR3 loop: CASSFGTSGITDTQYF. The CDR3 DNA reads TGTGCCAGCAGTTTTGGGACTAGCGGGATCACAGATACGCAGTATTTT.

This clonotype was counted ten times or more. The rearrangement joins TRBV9 to TRBJ2-2, with 13 nucleotides matching TRBD2. The CDR3 is made up of 17 amino acids. Germline V gene lookup returns CDR1 SGDLS and CDR2 YYNGEE. V shed 0 bases, J shed 3 bases, and the junction held 2 bases outside the gene matches. The CDR3 reads CASSVGLAGGYTGELFF. CDR3 DNA: TGTGCCAGCAGCGTAGGACTAGCGGGAGGATACACCGGGGAGCTGTTTTTT.

The chain joins TRBV27 to TRBJ2-7; TRBD2 might be the D (5 bases). V was pared by 5 bases and J by 2 bases, with 13 bases between. CDR3 size: 14 residues. CDR1 and CDR2 from the germline V gene are MNHEY and SMNVEV (reference sequence). CDR3 in DNA: TGTGCCAGCAGTCCCCGGGAACGGCCCTACGAGCAGTACTTC. It translates to CASSPRERPYEQYF.

This clonotype was found a few times. This chain links TRBV29-1 with TRBJ2-1, with 12 nucleotides matching TRBD2. CDR1 and CDR2 (germline): SQVTM, ANQGSEA. V lost 4 bases and J lost 6; bases outside the gene matches: 16. This CDR3 contains 18 residues. CDR3 coding DNA: TGCAGCGTTGCCAGACTAGCGGGAGCGCCACAGCACCTCAATGAGCAGTTCTTC. Its protein is CSVARLAGAPQHLNEQFF.

This clonotype came up a few times. V is TRBV9 and J is TRBJ2-3; tentatively, D is TRBD2 (6 bases). The CDR3 contains 15 residues. The V end lost 0 bases, the J end lost 4 bases, and 12 bases lay between the germline ends. Germline V CDR1 and CDR2: SGDLS, YYNGEE. The CDR3 region has the DNA TGTGCCAGCAGCGTAGGGGGCGGGACGGCAGATACGCAGTATTTT. This encodes CASSVGGGTADTQYF.

In its sample, this clonotype was seen a few times. The rearrangement uses TRBV11-2 and TRBJ2-1; 7 nucleotides match TRBD2. This CDR3 comprises 14 residues. Germline V gene sequence: CDR1 SGHAT, CDR2 FQNNGV. The V and J ends lost 1 base and 8 bases, in that order; junction bases with no gene match: 5. CDR3 amino acids: CASSLGGSPHEQFF. The CDR3 coding sequence is TGTGCCAGCAGCTTAGGCGGGAGCCCCCATGAGCAGTTCTTC.

The chain employs TRBV4-1 and TRBJ2-7, with TRBD2 matching over 10 bases. J gave up 2 bases and V 2 bases, and 3 bases lay outside the gene matches. The CDR3 has 15 amino acids. CDR1 is MGHRA, CDR2 YSYEKL, per germline. CDR3: CASSQYGTSAYEQYF. CDR3 nucleotide sequence: TGCGCCAGCAGCCAATACGGGACTAGCGCCTACGAGCAGTACTTC.

This clonotype was detected only a few times. V and J are TRBV5-1 and TRBJ1-6, with a tentative D call TRBD1 (6 bases). The CDR3 runs 14 residues. Per germline, CDR1 SGHRS and CDR2 YFSETQ. The V gene lost 6 bases and the J gene lost 9 bases, with 16 bases spanning the gap. The CDR3 nucleotides are TGCGCCAGCAAGGAATCGGGGGCTATTTCACCCCTCCACTTT. Its protein product is CASKESGAISPLHF.

This clonotype was observed a few times. The gene calls are TRBV5-1 and TRBJ2-7; 13 bases line up with TRBD2. This CDR3 is 15 amino acids long. Germline values: CDR1 SGHRS, CDR2 YFSETQ. Trimming took 1 base from V and 4 from J; bases not matched to a gene: 2. CDR3 DNA: TGCGCCAGCAGCTTGACTAGCGGGAGGGGATACGAGCAGTACTTC. It encodes CASSLTSGRGYEQYF.

This clonotype has more than one count but fewer than ten. The chain uses TRBV9 and TRBJ1-2; tentatively, D is TRBD1 (6 bases). CDR1 and CDR2 (germline): SGDLS, YYNGEE. The V gene lost 2 bases and the J gene lost 8 bases, with 16 bases spanning the gap. The CDR3 loop spans 14 amino acids. The CDR3 sequence: CASSVPGGPGGYTF. CDR3 sequence (DNA): TGTGCCAGCAGCGTCCCGGGGGGGCCCGGCGGCTACACCTTC.

V and J are TRBV30 and TRBJ1-3; D is ambiguous. This CDR3 spans 14 amino acids. Between the trimmed V and J ends, which lost 3 bases and 4 bases, there was a span of 13 bases. Germline V gene lookup returns CDR1 GTSNPN and CDR2 SVGIG (reference sequence). CDR3 residues: CAWSPILAGNTIYF. The CDR3 DNA is TGTGCCTGGAGCCCCATCCTAGCCGGAAACACCATATATTTT.

This clonotype showed up many times. The rearrangement links TRBV6-2 or TRBV6-3 to TRBJ2-7; maybe TRBD2 (5 bases). The CDR3 consists of 13 residues. V lost 4 bases and J lost 7, with 14 bases in between. The V gene's germline CDR1 is MNHEY and CDR2 SVGEGT. CDR3: CASSFGGSGEQYF. CDR3 DNA sequence: TGTGCCAGCAGTTTCGGCGGGTCGGGGGAGCAGTACTTC.

In this sample, this clonotype turned up many times. The CDR3 coding sequence is TGTGCCAGCAGCCAATTTTCAGGGAGGAACACTGAAGCTTTCTTT. This translates into CASSQFSGRNTEAFF. The chain joins TRBV3-1 to TRBJ1-1; TRBD1 might be the D (5 bases). The CDR3 is made up of 15 amino acids. V lost 2 bases to trimming and J lost 1 base, with 11 bases between them. Germline CDR1 and CDR2: LGHDT and YNNKEL (reference sequence).

The V and J genes are TRBV28 and TRBJ1-1; maybe TRBD1 (5 bases). The CDR3 consists of 12 residues. The V gene's germline CDR1 is MDHEN and CDR2 SYDVKM. V was shortened by 8 bases and J by 5 bases, with 12 bases between the two germline ends. CDR3 sequence reads: CASLDWGTEAFF. The CDR3 DNA follows: TGTGCCAGCCTTGACTGGGGGACTGAAGCTTTCTTT.

This clonotype was picked up a small number of times. The chain has TRBV27 and TRBJ1-3, with 10 bases identical to TRBD1. The ends lost 6 bases at V and 3 bases at J; junction bases unmatched: 5. This CDR3 comprises 15 residues. The germline gives CDR1 MNHEY, CDR2 SMNVEV (reference sequence). CDR3 coding DNA: TGTGCCAGCAGCCGAGGGACAGGGGTTGGAAACACCATATATTTT. Residues: CASSRGTGVGNTIYF.

This clonotype was counted a few times. The chain employs TRBV28 and TRBJ2-7; 9 bases are shared with TRBD1. J was trimmed by 1 base and V by 4 bases; bases with no gene match: 5. The CDR3 totals 15 residues. CDR1 MDHEN and CDR2 SYDVKM come from the germline V gene. The CDR3 is CASSWTGVRSYEQYF. The DNA of the CDR3 is TGTGCCAGCAGTTGGACAGGGGTCCGATCCTACGAGCAGTACTTC.